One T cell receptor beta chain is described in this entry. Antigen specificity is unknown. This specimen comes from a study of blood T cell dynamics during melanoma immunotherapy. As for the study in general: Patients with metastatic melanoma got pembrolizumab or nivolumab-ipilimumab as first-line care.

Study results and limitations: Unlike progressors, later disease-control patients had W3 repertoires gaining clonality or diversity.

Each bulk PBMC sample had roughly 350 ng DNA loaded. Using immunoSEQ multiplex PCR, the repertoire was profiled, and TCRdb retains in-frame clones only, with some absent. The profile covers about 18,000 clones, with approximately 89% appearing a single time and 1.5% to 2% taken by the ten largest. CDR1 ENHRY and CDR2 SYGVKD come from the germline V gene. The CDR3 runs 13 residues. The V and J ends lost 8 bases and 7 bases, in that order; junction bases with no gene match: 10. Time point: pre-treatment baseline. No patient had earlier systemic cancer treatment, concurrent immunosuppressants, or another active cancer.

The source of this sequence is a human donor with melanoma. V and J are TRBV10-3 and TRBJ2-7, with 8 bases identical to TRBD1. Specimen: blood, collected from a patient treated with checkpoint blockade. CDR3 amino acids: CAIRADRAGEQYF. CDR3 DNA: TGTGCCATCCGAGCGGACAGGGCAGGAGAGCAGTACTTC.